The 27 T cell receptor beta chains in this list originate from one sample, sequenced in a study of T cells after yellow fever vaccination. Each CDR3 protein gets one entry after TCRdb re-called the 5' RACE reads with MiXCR. The sample records around 400,000 distinct CDR3 sequences, 11% being singletons. This specimen was PBMCs, taken on the day of the first yellow fever vaccination. The receptors shown here come from a man between 18 and 35 years old who received the YFV17D yellow fever vaccine.

This clonotype occurred many times. This sequence joins TRBV7-6 and TRBJ1-1; 7 positions agree with TRBD1. CDR3 length: 14 amino acids. Germline CDR1 is SGHVS and CDR2 is FNYEAQ. Unmatched junction bases numbered 6, after V lost 5 bases and J lost 3 bases. The CDR3 sequence: CASSRGQEYTEAFF. In nucleotides, the CDR3 is TGTGCCAGCAGCCGCGGACAGGAATACACTGAAGCTTTCTTT.

Many counts were recorded for this clonotype. This chain links TRBV29-1 with TRBJ2-5; 11 nucleotides align to TRBD2. Germline V gene sequence: CDR1 SQVTM, CDR2 ANQGSEA. The CDR3 covers 15 residues. The trim removed 3 bases at V and 5 bases at J, leaving 8 bases unmatched. DNA of the CDR3: TGCAGCGTTGAGCTAACTAGCGGGGGCAGGGAGACCCAGTACTTC. Translating it yields CSVELTSGGRETQYF.

This clonotype was detected a few times. The J gene is TRBJ1-2, the V gene TRBV27, with a possible D match to TRBD1 (5 bases). The CDR3 is 14 amino acids. The V end lost 1 base, the J end lost 8 bases, and 14 bases lay between the germline ends. Per the germline V gene, CDR1 is MNHEY and CDR2 is SMNVEV (reference sequence). The CDR3 DNA is TGTGCCAGCAGTTTATTTGGAGGGGATGGAGGCTACACCTTC. It translates to CASSLFGGDGGYTF.

Only a few counts were recorded for this clonotype. The chain joins TRBV13 to TRBJ1-1; 7 bases are shared with TRBD1. After removal of 5 bases from V and 3 bases from J, the junction contained 9 bases not matched to a gene. Germline V gene sequence: CDR1 PRHDT, CDR2 FYEKMQ (reference sequence). This CDR3 contains 15 residues. The CDR3 loop reads CASSPREGADTEAFF. The DNA of the CDR3 is TGTGCCAGCAGCCCTCGGGAGGGGGCCGACACTGAAGCTTTCTTT.

This clonotype showed up just a few times. The V call is TRBV18, the J call TRBJ2-5; the D gene is possibly TRBD1 (5 bases). Germline V gives CDR1 KGHSH, CDR2 LQKENI. Trimming removed 0 bases from V and 6 bases from J, with 20 bases in between. The CDR3 loop spans 17 amino acids. The CDR3 reads CASSPPVGVLRKKTQYF. The CDR3 coding sequence is TGTGCCAGCTCACCACCCGTAGGGGTATTACGCAAGAAGACCCAGTACTTC.

This clonotype was picked up a small number of times. The chain joins TRBV12-3 or TRBV12-4 to TRBJ1-1, with 9 nucleotides matching TRBD1. The CDR3 covers 13 residues. CDR3: CASRGQGYTEAFF. CDR3 sequence (DNA): TGTGCTTCACGGGGACAGGGCTACACTGAAGCTTTCTTT.

The gene calls are TRBV18 and TRBJ2-1, with 14 bases that match TRBD2. The length of the CDR3 is 16 residues. The trim removed 6 bases at V and 4 bases at J, leaving 5 bases unmatched. Per the germline V gene, CDR1 is KGHSH and CDR2 is LQKENI. The CDR3 sequence is CASSPGLAGAYNEQFF. CDR3 bases: TGTGCCAGCTCCCCGGGACTAGCGGGGGCATACAATGAGCAGTTCTTC.

The V gene is TRBV5-1, the J gene TRBJ2-5, with TRBD1 as a possible D gene (5 bases). CDR3 length: 13 amino acids. Trimming removed 5 bases at V and 5 bases at J, with 13 bases between. Germline V gene sequence: CDR1 SGHRS, CDR2 YFSETQ. CDR3 sequence: CASSTGNWETQYF. DNA of the CDR3: TGCGCCAGCAGTACAGGCAACTGGGAGACCCAGTACTTC.

This clonotype was counted only a few times. The rearrangement links TRBV12-3 or TRBV12-4 to TRBJ2-3; D might be TRBD1 (5 bases). The CDR3 loop spans 14 amino acids. Trimming took 5 bases from V and 5 from J, leaving 14 bases between them. CDR3 DNA: TGTGCCAGCAGTCTCCGCGCTAGGGGAGATACGCAGTATTTT. Protein product: CASSLRARGDTQYF.

V is TRBV4-3 and J is TRBJ1-2; D remains ambiguous. Germline CDR1 reads LGHNA; CDR2 reads YSLEER. The CDR3 runs 15 residues. Between the trimmed V and J ends, which lost 1 base and 0 bases, there was a span of 9 bases. CDR3 coding DNA: TGCGCCAGCAGCCAAGCCACACAGCCTAACTATGGCTACACCTTC. Translating it yields CASSQATQPNYGYTF.

A few counts support this clonotype. The chain employs TRBV20-1 and TRBJ2-1, with 9 nucleotides matching TRBD2. The CDR3 covers 16 residues. Trimming took 3 bases from V and 2 from J; bases not matched to a gene: 8. Germline V gene sequence: CDR1 DFQATT, CDR2 SNEGSKA (reference sequence). The CDR3 DNA is TGCAGTGCTAGGTGGGGCCAGCGGGGGGCCTACAATGAGCAGTTCTTC. This sequence encodes CSARWGQRGAYNEQFF.

A few counts support this clonotype. The rearrangement uses TRBV20-1 and TRBJ1-2; D gene unclear. The CDR3 sequence is 13 residues long. V lost 3 bases, J lost 4 bases, and 12 bases lay in between. Germline loops: CDR1 DFQATT, CDR2 SNEGSKA (reference sequence). The CDR3 coding sequence is TGCAGTGCTAGCCAGGTTACCTCCTATGGCTACACCTTC. This sequence encodes CSASQVTSYGYTF.

This clonotype turned up a few times. J is TRBJ2-7 and V is TRBV3-1; D is unresolved. CDR3 length equals 15 residues. V was cut by 0 bases and J by 0 bases, with 9 bases left in between. CDR1 is LGHDT and CDR2 is YNNKEL in the germline V gene (reference sequence). CDR3 DNA sequence: TGTGCCAGCAGCCAAGAGTTCGGTGCCTCCTACGAGCAGTACGTC. Translated: CASSQEFGASYEQYV.

This clonotype was counted many times. J is TRBJ1-5 and V is TRBV7-9, with TRBD1 matching over 8 bases. The ends lost 0 bases at V and 4 bases at J; junction bases unmatched: 2. The CDR3 covers 15 residues. Looked up from germline, CDR1 is SEHNR and CDR2 is FQNEAQ (reference sequence). The CDR3 here is CASSLADRGNQPQHF. The DNA for the CDR3 is TGTGCCAGCAGCTTAGCCGACAGGGGAAATCAGCCCCAGCATTTT.

This clonotype was seen many times. The chain combines TRBV20-1 with TRBJ2-2; D remains ambiguous. The germline V gene has CDR1 DFQATT and CDR2 SNEGSKA (reference sequence). V was shortened by 3 bases and J by 2 bases, with 7 bases between the two germline ends. The CDR3 runs 13 residues. DNA for the CDR3: TGCAGTGCTAGCTCTAGAAACACCGGGGAGCTGTTTTTT. Encoded protein: CSASSRNTGELFF.

This chain joins TRBV7-9 and TRBJ2-1, with a weak D call TRBD1 (5 bases). This CDR3 has 13 amino acids. The V gene's germline CDR1 is SEHNR and CDR2 FQNEAQ (reference sequence). V lost 1 base, J lost 14 bases, and 15 bases lay in between. The CDR3 coding sequence is TGTGCCAGCAGCTTAGGGCGGCCGCTACAGGAGTTCTTC. It encodes CASSLGRPLQEFF.

This clonotype was seen only a few times. The chain is built from TRBV29-1 and TRBJ1-1; D gene ambiguous. The CDR3 has 12 amino acids. Looked up from germline, CDR1 is SQVTM and CDR2 is ANQGSEA. Trimming left V 4 bases short and J 0 bases short, with 6 bases between. The CDR3 sequence: CSVAQMNTEAFF. CDR3 DNA: TGCAGCGTTGCACAGATGAACACTGAAGCTTTCTTT.

This clonotype was seen more than once but under ten times. This sequence joins TRBV5-1 and TRBJ2-5; TRBD1 matches 8 bases. After removal of 2 bases from V and 4 bases from J, the junction contained 4 bases not matched to a gene. CDR1 is SGHRS and CDR2 is YFSETQ in the germline V gene. The CDR3 has 14 residues. The CDR3 is CASSFRQGPETQYF. In DNA form, the CDR3 reads TGCGCCAGCAGCTTTAGACAGGGGCCAGAGACCCAGTACTTC.

J is TRBJ2-1 and V is TRBV7-3; 7 nucleotides align to TRBD1. The CDR3 sequence is 16 residues long. The V gene end was trimmed by 2 bases and the J gene end by 0 bases; junction bases not matched to a gene: 4. The germline gives CDR1 SGHTA, CDR2 FQGTGA. The CDR3 sequence is CASSLGTGASYNEQFF. CDR3 nucleotides: TGTGCCAGCAGCTTAGGTACAGGGGCCTCCTACAATGAGCAGTTCTTC.

This clonotype was counted a few times. The V call is TRBV6-1, the J call TRBJ2-5; the D call may be TRBD1 or TRBD2 (5 bases each). Trimming took 5 bases from V and 1 from J, leaving 14 bases between them. The CDR3 loop spans 15 amino acids. Germline V lookup: CDR1 MNHNS, CDR2 SASEGT. The CDR3 here is CASSPRPGRQETQYF. In DNA, the CDR3 is TGTGCCAGCAGTCCCCGACCGGGGCGCCAAGAGACCCAGTACTTC.

This clonotype appeared many times. The DNA for the CDR3 is TGTGCCAGCAGCTTAAGGGACAAAAACTATGGCTACACCTTC. Amino acid sequence: CASSLRDKNYGYTF. This chain connects TRBV7-2 to TRBJ1-2, with D possibly TRBD1 on 6 matching bases. Per germline, CDR1 SGHTA and CDR2 FQGNSA. There are 14 residues in the CDR3. The V end lost 2 bases, the J end lost 2 bases, and 9 bases lay between the germline ends. The complete variable domain, with remaining parts taken from reference TRBV7-2 and TRBJ1-2, reads GAGVSQSPSNKVTEKGKDVELRCDPISGHTALYWYRQSLGQGLEFLIYFQGNSAPDKSGLPSDRFSAERTGGSVSTLTIQRTQQEDSAVYLCASSLRDKNYGYTFGSGTRLTVV.

The chain has TRBV27 and TRBJ1-5; D gene ambiguous. The V end was cut by 4 bases, the J end by 2 bases, with 15 bases between. Germline lookup yields CDR1 MNHEY and CDR2 SMNVEV (reference sequence). This CDR3 comprises 16 residues. In DNA form, the CDR3 reads TGTGCCAGCAGTTCCCTCGACCGGGGAGGCAATCAGCCCCAGCATTTT. Protein sequence: CASSSLDRGGNQPQHF.

The CDR3 protein is CASSSLTSPLHF. DNA for the CDR3: TGTGCCAGCAGTTCCCTCACTTCACCCCTCCACTTT. The chain carries TRBV6-6 and TRBJ1-6, with D hard to call. V was trimmed by 4 bases and J by 9 bases, leaving 7 bases between them. In germline, CDR1 is MNHNY, CDR2 SVGAGI (reference sequence). The CDR3 totals 12 residues.

This clonotype was found a few times. CDR3 sequence: CSARDSGSGGSVYEQYV. The CDR3 DNA reads TGCAGTGCTAGAGATTCTGGTAGCGGGGGGTCCGTCTACGAGCAGTACGTC. The chain recombines TRBV20-1 with TRBJ2-7; 10 bases are a match to TRBD2. Unmatched junction bases numbered 11, after V lost 0 bases and J lost 3 bases. This CDR3 is 17 amino acids long. CDR1 is DFQATT, CDR2 SNEGSKA, per germline (reference sequence).

A few counts support this clonotype. The J gene is TRBJ2-5, the V gene TRBV7-6; D possibly corresponds to TRBD1 (6 bases). CDR3 length equals 15 residues. The V end was cut by 5 bases, the J end by 4 bases, with 17 bases between. Germline loops: CDR1 SGHVS, CDR2 FNYEAQ. This CDR3 reads CASSRALGRGETQYF. For the CDR3, the DNA is TGTGCCAGCAGCCGAGCACTGGGCAGGGGAGAGACCCAGTACTTC.

CDR3 loop: CASSQSSGGASSYNEQFF. The CDR3 nucleotides read TGCGCCAGCAGCCAAAGTAGCGGGGGGGCCAGCTCCTACAATGAGCAGTTCTTC. The chain uses TRBV4-3 and TRBJ2-1; 11 bases agree with TRBD2. Trimming removed 2 bases from V and 0 bases from J; junction bases left unmatched: 6. The CDR3 has 18 amino acids. Germline lookup yields CDR1 LGHNA and CDR2 YSLEER.

This clonotype was detected ten times or more. V gene TRBV5-1 combines with J gene TRBJ1-3; D unclear. The CDR3 runs 15 residues. The germline CDR1 and CDR2 sequences are SGHRS and YFSETQ. Trimming removed 0 bases from V and 0 bases from J, with 7 bases in between. The CDR3 reads CASSLVGFSGNTIYF. Here the CDR3 DNA reads TGCGCCAGCAGCTTGGTTGGGTTCTCTGGAAACACCATATATTTT.